This section outlines one T cell receptor (beta chain) sequence together with its context. This CDR3 has 13 amino acids. Germline V gene sequence: CDR1 SGHDT, CDR2 YYEEEE. After removal of 4 bases from V and 6 bases from J, the junction contained 2 bases not matched to a gene. These data belong to a study of blood T cells in healthy people across ages. Study summary: Template-switching capture recovered about one barcoded beta molecule per two T cells.

Each donor was a healthy Caucasian individual from Russia, aged roughly 6 to 95. With a J-beta primer mix and a sample-barcoded 5' primer, a second PCR ran about 7 to 11 cycles. TCRdb re-analysed the 5' RACE reads in MiXCR, keeping a single row per CDR3 protein. The data hold fewer than 800,000 distinct CDR3 sequences, with around 45% observed a single time. The sequencing input was blood. The TCR sequence derives from a woman in her sixties or seventies in good health. This sequence joins TRBV5-6 and TRBJ2-4, with TRBD1 matching 9 bases. In DNA, the CDR3 is TGTGCCAGCAGCCCGGACAGGGGAAACATTCAGTACTTC. It specifies CASSPDRGNIQYF.